The 21 T cell receptor beta chains below all came from one sample that was sequenced in a study of blood T cell repertoires in COVID-19. This table comes from immunoSEQ multiplex PCR, and its TCRdb copy is limited to in-frame clones, with some not included. This table holds 45,000 to 55,000 clones, roughly 84% found once. The specimen was peripheral blood. The receptors come from a man aged 50 to 59 with acute or convalescent COVID-19.

This chain uses TRBV5-4 with TRBJ1-2; a possible D gene is TRBD1 (5 bases). CDR1 and CDR2 (germline): SGHNT, YYREEE (reference sequence). This CDR3 is built from 14 residues. Deletions cut 0 bases from V and 4 bases from J, with 10 bases between. CDR3 amino acids: CASSLADSIYGYTF. CDR3 coding DNA: TGTGCCAGCAGCTTGGCAGACAGCATCTATGGCTACACCTTC. Full variable domain (remainder filled in from reference TRBV5-4 and TRBJ1-2): ETGVTQSPTHLIKTRGQQVTLRCSSQSGHNTVSWYQQALGQGPQFIFQYYREEENGRGNFPPRFSGLQFPNYSSELNVNALELDDSALYLCASSLADSIYGYTFGSGTRLTVV.

The chain combines TRBV7-9 with TRBJ1-3, with D perhaps TRBD1 (6 bases). Trimming took off 5 bases at V and 4 bases at J, with 15 bases between the two ends. The CDR3 has 15 residues. CDR1 and CDR2 from the germline V gene are SEHNR and FQNEAQ (reference sequence). This CDR3 reads CASSQAGQMGNTIYF. The DNA of the CDR3 is TGTGCCAGCAGCCAAGCAGGACAGATGGGAAACACCATATATTTT.

The chain has TRBV28 and TRBJ1-3; D is unresolved. Germline V CDR1 and CDR2: MDHEN, SYDVKM. V was shortened by 4 bases and J by 10 bases, with 14 bases between the two germline ends. The CDR3 sequence is 13 residues long. CDR3 coding DNA: TGTGCCAGCAGTTCCCTGGGGAGGGATACCATATATTTT. Residues: CASSSLGRDTIYF.

V is TRBV30 and J is TRBJ2-7, with TRBD2 matching over 7 bases. CDR1 GTSNPN and CDR2 SVGIG come from the germline V gene (reference sequence). This CDR3 has 13 amino acids. Trimming took 8 bases from V and 0 from J; bases not matched to a gene: 7. Written as DNA, the CDR3 is TGTGCCGTGGGAGGGCTGCCCTCCTACGAGCAGTACTTC. The encoded protein is CAVGGLPSYEQYF.

The chain joins TRBV2 to TRBJ2-5; TRBD2 might be the D (6 bases). The CDR3 has 14 residues. The ends were cut back, 4 bases at V and 1 base at J, with 10 bases in the middle. CDR1 and CDR2 from the germline V gene are SNHLY and FYNNEI. DNA for the CDR3: TGTGCCAGCAGTGTCCGGGAGTTCCAAGAGACCCAGTACTTC. Translated: CASSVREFQETQYF.

The CDR3 nucleotides read TGTGCCAGCACCCAGGTGGCGGGAGGCCCCAGCTACAATGAGCAGTTCTTC. Its translation is CASTQVAGGPSYNEQFF. This chain joins TRBV28 and TRBJ2-1; TRBD2 agrees at 8 bases. The V segment lost 7 bases and the J segment 3 bases; nucleotides outside the gene matches: 14. This CDR3 spans 17 amino acids. Per the germline V gene, CDR1 is MDHEN and CDR2 is SYDVKM.

This CDR3 is CASSYDGRGAFEQYF. Here the CDR3 DNA reads TGTGCCAGCAGTTACGATGGTAGAGGTGCTTTCGAGCAGTACTTC. The chain carries TRBV6-2 or TRBV6-3 and TRBJ2-7; D gene uncertain. V gave up 2 bases and J gave up 6 bases, with 17 bases separating them. The CDR3 totals 15 residues. Per germline, CDR1 MNHEY and CDR2 SVGEGT.

This clone appeared once. V is TRBV28 and J is TRBJ1-4, with a possible D match to TRBD1 (6 bases). With 4 bases removed from V and 8 bases from J, the gap between germline ends came to 14 bases. Germline V gives CDR1 MDHEN, CDR2 SYDVKM. The CDR3 is made up of 14 amino acids. The CDR3: CASSYRDIREKLFF. CDR3 in DNA: TGTGCCAGCAGTTACCGGGACATACGAGAAAAACTGTTTTTT. The whole variable domain, filled in from reference TRBV28 and TRBJ1-4, reads DVKVTQSSRYLVKRTGEKVFLECVQDMDHENMFWYRQDPGLGLRLIYFSYDVKMKEKGDIPEGYSVSREKKERFSLILESASTNQTSMYLCASSYRDIREKLFFGSGTQLSVL.

J is TRBJ1-2 and V is TRBV4-1; perhaps TRBD1 as D (5 bases). The CDR3 is 15 amino acids. Trimming cost V 1 base and J 2 bases, with 11 bases left between them. CDR1 and CDR2 from the germline V gene are MGHRA and YSYEKL. CDR3 sequence reads: CASSQGMGGNYGYTF. For the CDR3, the DNA is TGCGCCAGCAGCCAAGGTATGGGGGGGAACTATGGCTACACCTTC.

The chain carries TRBV9 and TRBJ2-1; the D gene is possibly TRBD2 (6 bases). Between the trimmed V and J ends, which lost 4 bases and 13 bases, there was a span of 15 bases. CDR1 is SGDLS and CDR2 is YYNGEE in the germline V gene. The CDR3 is 12 amino acids. The CDR3 DNA follows: TGTGCCAGCAGCCCACGGGGGATAGGCCAGTTCTTC. This translates into CASSPRGIGQFF.

This rearrangement joins TRBV9 to TRBJ1-5; D is undetermined. Germline CDR1 SGDLS, CDR2 YYNGEE. The CDR3 runs 11 residues. V gave up 8 bases and J gave up 9 bases, with 12 bases separating them. The CDR3 sequence is CASDRPGPQHF. The CDR3 DNA is TGTGCCAGTGACCGACCGGGGCCCCAGCATTTT.

The gene calls are TRBV6-5 and TRBJ1-6, with unresolved D. V shed 5 bases and J shed 10 bases, with 9 bases lying between them. The germline CDR1 and CDR2 sequences are MNHEY and SVGAGI. The CDR3 is 12 residues long. CDR3 region: CASSIVGSPLHF. The DNA for the CDR3 is TGTGCCAGCAGTATAGTCGGGTCACCCCTCCACTTT.

The rearrangement links TRBV7-2 to TRBJ1-1; no clear D. V dropped 6 bases and J dropped 0 bases, with 8 bases sitting between them. The CDR3 length is 13 residues. Germline CDR1 is SGHTA and CDR2 is FQGNSA. The CDR3: CASSTGMNTEAFF. CDR3 bases: TGTGCCAGCAGTACCGGGATGAACACTGAAGCTTTCTTT.

V usage is TRBV30 and J usage is TRBJ2-1; 7 bases line up with TRBD2. Germline V gene sequence: CDR1 GTSNPN, CDR2 SVGIG (reference sequence). This CDR3 is 19 amino acids long. V shed 0 bases, J shed 4 bases, and the junction held 18 bases outside the gene matches. The CDR3 nucleotides read TGTGCCTGGAGTGTGGGGGGGTTCGCCCAGCGGGTTTATTACAATGAGCAGTTCTTC. Its translation: CAWSVGGFAQRVYYNEQFF.

The chain couples TRBV28 to TRBJ2-1, with TRBD2 matching over 7 bases. The V gene end was trimmed by 8 bases and the J gene end by 8 bases; junction bases not matched to a gene: 12. CDR1 and CDR2 (germline): MDHEN, SYDVKM. The CDR3 contains 14 residues. CDR3 residues: CASFLGGGRDEQFF. CDR3 DNA: TGTGCCAGCTTTCTGGGCGGGGGTAGGGATGAGCAGTTCTTC.

The V and J genes are TRBV5-1 and TRBJ1-3, with TRBD1 as a possible D gene (6 bases). Per germline, CDR1 SGHRS and CDR2 YFSETQ. V was trimmed by 3 bases and J by 2 bases, leaving 6 bases between them. This CDR3 spans 13 amino acids. This chain's CDR3 is CASSWGPGNTIYF. The CDR3 nucleotides are TGCGCCAGCAGCTGGGGGCCTGGAAACACCATATATTTT.

This sequence joins TRBV7-9 and TRBJ2-5, with TRBD2 identical over 13 bases. Germline-derived CDR1 and CDR2 are SEHNR and FQNEAQ (reference sequence). This CDR3 is built from 14 residues. Trimming removed 7 bases from V and 5 bases from J; junction bases left unmatched: 4. The CDR3 is CASTKLAGGETQYF. The CDR3 DNA is TGTGCCAGCACCAAACTAGCGGGAGGGGAGACCCAGTACTTC.

The V gene is TRBV28, the J gene TRBJ1-5; TRBD1 aligns across 9 bases. This CDR3 contains 17 residues. The junction had 14 bases not matched to a gene; V was cut back by 2 bases and J by 9 bases. CDR1 MDHEN and CDR2 SYDVKM come from the germline V gene. CDR3 amino acids: CASSLTGTGFFSAPQHF. CDR3 nucleotide sequence: TGTGCCAGCAGTTTAACCGGGACAGGGTTTTTTTCGGCGCCCCAGCATTTT.

The chain couples TRBV5-8 to TRBJ2-1; 7 bases line up with TRBD1. V was clipped by 2 bases and J by 7 bases; unmatched bases: 6. Germline values: CDR1 SGHTS, CDR2 YDEGEE. CDR3 length: 14 residues. CDR3 in amino acids: CASSFPGQKNEQFF. CDR3 sequence (DNA): TGTGCCAGCAGCTTCCCGGGACAGAAGAATGAGCAGTTCTTC. Drawing the rest from reference TRBV5-8 and TRBJ2-1, the complete variable domain is EAGVTQSPTHLIKTRGQQATLRCSPISGHTSVYWYQQALGLGLQFLLWYDEGEERNRGNFPPRFSGRQFPNYSSELNVNALELEDSALYLCASSFPGQKNEQFFGPGTRLTVL.

This clone was picked up one time. The chain recombines TRBV5-1 with TRBJ2-1; 8 positions agree with TRBD2. Germline CDR1 reads SGHRS; CDR2 reads YFSETQ. The CDR3 runs to 16 residues. The V segment lost 0 bases and the J segment 0 bases; nucleotides outside the gene matches: 2. The CDR3 is CASSLEGTSSYNEQFF. The CDR3 DNA follows: TGCGCCAGCAGCTTGGAGGGGACTAGCTCCTACAATGAGCAGTTCTTC.

The genes are TRBV10-3 and TRBJ2-1; 9 bases match TRBD2. Germline lookup yields CDR1 ENHRY and CDR2 SYGVKD. V dropped 8 bases and J dropped 4; count of bases not matched to a gene: 18. The CDR3 runs 18 residues. The CDR3 protein is CAIGLNGGGVSNYNEQFF. The CDR3 DNA sequence: TGTGCCATCGGGCTTAACGGCGGGGGGGTTTCGAATTACAATGAGCAGTTCTTC.